This entry describes one T cell receptor beta chain. Its cognate antigen is unknown. CDR1 LGHNA and CDR2 YNFKEQ come from the germline V gene. V shed 2 bases and J shed 3 bases, with 10 bases lying between them. CDR3 length: 15 amino acids. The record originates from a study of cytomegalovirus exposure and HLA in healthy donors. Whole-study results and caveats: As was reported, the HLA-A and HLA-B alleles of most subjects were accurately predicted from TCR beta sequences. Segments of the TCR beta V type were, in most cases, productive about 87% or about 30% of the time in an earlier analysis.

PCR amplification relied on 60 Vbeta primers (plus 13 Jbeta primers). Libraries were prepared by immunoSEQ multiplex PCR; TCRdb keeps only in-frame clonotypes and omits some of them. The sample is made up of about 100,000 clones, and the top ten hold around 5% of it. Specimen: PBMCs. The sequence came from a girl under 18 in good health and CMV-seropositive. The chain joins TRBV4-2 to TRBJ1-4; D is uncertain. The CDR3 sequence is CASSQPVGANEKLFF. CDR3 nucleotide sequence: TGTGCCAGCAGCCAACCGGTGGGAGCTAATGAAAAACTGTTTTTT.